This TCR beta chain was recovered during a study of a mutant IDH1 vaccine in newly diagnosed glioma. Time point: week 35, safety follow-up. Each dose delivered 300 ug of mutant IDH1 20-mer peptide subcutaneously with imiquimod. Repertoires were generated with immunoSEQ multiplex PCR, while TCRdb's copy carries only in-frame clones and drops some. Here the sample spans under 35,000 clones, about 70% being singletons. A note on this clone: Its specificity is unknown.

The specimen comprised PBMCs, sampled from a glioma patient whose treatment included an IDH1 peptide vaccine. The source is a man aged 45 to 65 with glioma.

The CDR3 coding sequence is TGTGCCAGCAGCTTCAAGGGGACTAATGAAAAACTGTTTTTT. Its protein is CASSFKGTNEKLFF. This chain links TRBV7-9 with TRBJ1-4, with D tentatively TRBD1 (5 bases). V was clipped by 3 bases and J by 2 bases, with 7 bases between them. The CDR3 is 14 residues long. Germline lookup yields CDR1 SEHNR and CDR2 FQNEAQ (reference sequence).